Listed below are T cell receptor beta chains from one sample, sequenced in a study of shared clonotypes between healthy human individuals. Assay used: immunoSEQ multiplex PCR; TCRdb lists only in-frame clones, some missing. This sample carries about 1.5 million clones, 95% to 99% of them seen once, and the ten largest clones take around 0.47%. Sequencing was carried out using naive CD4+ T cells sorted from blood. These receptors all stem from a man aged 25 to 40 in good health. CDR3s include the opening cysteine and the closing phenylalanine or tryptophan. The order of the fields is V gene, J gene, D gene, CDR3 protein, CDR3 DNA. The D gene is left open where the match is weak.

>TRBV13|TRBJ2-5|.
CASSLPVGETQYF
TGTGCCAGCAGCTTACCAGTGGGGGAGACCCAGTACTTC
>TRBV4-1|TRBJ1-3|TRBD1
CASSHGQASSGNTIYF
TGCGCCAGCAGCCACGGACAGGCGTCCTCTGGAAACACCATATATTTT
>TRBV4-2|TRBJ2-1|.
CASSQDGGAIPNEQFF
TGTGCCAGCAGCCAAGACGGCGGGGCGATCCCCAATGAGCAGTTCTTC
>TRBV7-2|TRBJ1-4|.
CASSLGIGINEKLFF
TGTGCCAGCAGCTTAGGTATAGGGATTAATGAAAAACTGTTTTTT
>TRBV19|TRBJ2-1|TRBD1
CASSRTGGEMSYNEQFF
TGTGCCAGTAGTAGGACAGGGGGCGAGATGTCCTACAATGAGCAGTTCTTC
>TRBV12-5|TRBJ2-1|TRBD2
CASGLVMTASGSPVNEQFF
TGTGCTAGTGGTTTGGTGATGACGGCTAGCGGGAGTCCCGTCAATGAGCAGTTCTTC
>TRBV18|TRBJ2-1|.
CASSEFGGLGEQFF
TGTGCCAGCTCGGAGTTCGGGGGCCTTGGGGAGCAGTTCTTC
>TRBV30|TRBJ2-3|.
CAWKSRYFTDTQYF
TGTGCCTGGAAGTCCCGGTACTTCACAGATACGCAGTATTTT
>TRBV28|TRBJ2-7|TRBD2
CASFGGGREGSYEQYF
TGTGCCAGCTTCGGGGGTGGCAGGGAGGGTTCCTACGAGCAGTACTTC
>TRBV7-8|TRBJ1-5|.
CASTRGHNTGQPQHF
TGTGCCAGCACCCGAGGGCACAACACCGGTCAGCCCCAGCATTTT
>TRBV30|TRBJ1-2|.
CAAELNYGYTF
TGTGCCGCAGAATTAAACTATGGCTACACCTTC